This TCR beta chain was sequenced during a study of cytomegalovirus exposure and HLA in healthy donors. The CDR3 is 14 amino acids. Deletions cut 0 bases from V and 2 bases from J, with 9 bases between. Germline V gives CDR1 SGHRS, CDR2 YFSETQ. The PCR was carried out with 60 Vbeta primers and 13 Jbeta primers. Libraries were prepared by immunoSEQ multiplex PCR; TCRdb keeps only in-frame clonotypes and omits some of them. The listing records about 150,000 clones. The rearrangement joins TRBV5-1 to TRBJ2-7; possibly TRBD1 for D (5 bases). Sequencing used PBMCs. This receptor was identified in a woman in her forties or fifties in good health and CMV-seronegative. CDR3 amino acids: CASSLAQGAYEQYF. The CDR3 nucleotides read TGCGCCAGCAGCTTGGCGCAGGGCGCCTACGAGCAGTACTTC.